This T cell receptor (beta chain) was sequenced in a study of PD-1 blockade in classical Hodgkin lymphoma. Specified time point: newly diagnosed, previously untreated cHL patient sample. Libraries were prepared by immunoSEQ multiplex PCR; TCRdb keeps only in-frame clonotypes and omits some of them. Altogether tens of thousands of clones are present, about 93% being singletons, with the ten largest covering roughly 2.6%. The V end was cut by 0 bases, the J end by 2 bases, with 6 bases between. The germline gives CDR1 MNHEY, CDR2 SVGAGI. This CDR3 region has 14 residues. This clonotype was obtained from a human donor with classical Hodgkin lymphoma. V is TRBV6-5 and J is TRBJ2-3; D not resolved. Sequenced material: peripheral blood mononuclear cells (PBMCs). The CDR3 nucleotides read TGTGCCAGCAGTTACTCGACGGTCACAGATACGCAGTATTTT. Translating gives CASSYSTVTDTQYF.